The 28 T cell receptor beta chains in this list originate from one sample, sequenced in a study of blood T cell repertoires in COVID-19. Measured with immunoSEQ multiplex PCR; TCRdb has only the in-frame clones, and not every one. The sample includes around 200,000 clones, 84% seen only once; the top ten take approximately 7.1%. Sequencing was performed on peripheral blood. The receptors were sampled from a human donor in a cohort sampled during active COVID-19.

The chain has TRBV12-3 or TRBV12-4 and TRBJ2-7; weak D call: TRBD1 (6 bases). The CDR3 is 12 amino acids. V lost 8 bases to trimming and J lost 0 bases, with 8 bases between them. The CDR3 region is CASSDSSYEQYF. The DNA of the CDR3 is TGTGCCAGCTCGGACAGCTCCTACGAGCAGTACTTC.

Notes on this clone: At one end, the junction sequence differs from germline, possibly due to a read error. The chain carries TRBV6-8 and TRBJ2-2; perhaps TRBD1 as D (5 bases). CDR1 is MNHGY, CDR2 SAAAGT, per germline. The CDR3 consists of 16 residues. The CDR3 spells CARSYLDRGYMRELFF. CDR3 DNA sequence: TGTGCCAGGAGTTACCTAGACAGAGGATACATGCGGGAGCTGTTTTTT.

A word on this clone: Different DNA sequences within this sample yield the same CDR3. The gene calls are TRBV12-3 or TRBV12-4 and TRBJ1-1; possibly TRBD1 for D (5 bases). The CDR3 is 12 amino acids. The germline V and J ends were trimmed by 4 bases and 3 bases, with 6 bases remaining between them. This chain's CDR3 is CASSWGDTEAFF. The CDR3 DNA sequence: TGTGCCAGCAGTTGGGGGGACACTGAAGCTTTCTTT.

The chain combines TRBV5-1 with TRBJ2-1; 7 nucleotides line up with TRBD1. The CDR3 totals 14 residues. Germline V lookup: CDR1 SGHRS, CDR2 YFSETQ. V lost 4 bases to trimming and J lost 6 bases; unmatched junction nucleotides: 7. This CDR3 reads CASSGGTETNEQFF. In DNA form, the CDR3 reads TGCGCCAGCAGCGGTGGGACAGAGACCAATGAGCAGTTCTTC.

The gene calls are TRBV18 and TRBJ2-5; 7 nucleotides align to TRBD1. Germline V gives CDR1 KGHSH, CDR2 LQKENI. The CDR3 has 12 amino acids. Unmatched junction bases numbered 5, after V lost 7 bases and J lost 6 bases. In DNA, the CDR3 is TGTGCCAGCTTCGGACAGGACAAGACCCAGTACTTC. It is translated as CASFGQDKTQYF.

This chain links TRBV27 with TRBJ2-3, with 7 bases lining up with TRBD1. Trimming removed 5 bases from V and 3 bases from J; junction bases left unmatched: 11. Looked up from germline, CDR1 is MNHEY and CDR2 is SMNVEV (reference sequence). CDR3 length: 16 amino acids. DNA for the CDR3: TGTGCCAGCAGTCCGTCCCAGGGGGAGTCGACAGATACGCAGTATTTT. This sequence encodes CASSPSQGESTDTQYF.

The chain employs TRBV9 and TRBJ2-6; TRBD1 might be the D (5 bases). In germline, CDR1 is SGDLS, CDR2 YYNGEE. The CDR3 sequence is 17 residues long. Trimming cost V 3 bases and J 4 bases, with 17 bases left between them. The CDR3 DNA is TGTGCCAGCAGCGCAGGTGCAGGGCTACCCGGGGCCAACGTCCTGACTTTC. Translation: CASSAGAGLPGANVLTF.

The V call is TRBV25-1, the J call TRBJ2-6; D remains ambiguous. The V end was cut by 8 bases, the J end by 0 bases, with 8 bases between. This CDR3 spans 14 amino acids. Germline V gene sequence: CDR1 MGHDK, CDR2 SYGVNS. CDR3 bases: TGTGCCAGCTCATACAGCTCTGGGGCCAACGTCCTGACTTTC. It specifies CASSYSSGANVLTF.

The chain combines TRBV7-9 with TRBJ2-1, with 7 nucleotides matching TRBD1. With 8 bases clipped from V and 0 bases from J, the junction kept 4 bases outside the gene matches. CDR3 length: 14 residues. Germline assignment: CDR1 SEHNR and CDR2 FQNEAQ (reference sequence). The CDR3 region has the DNA TGTGCCAGCTCGGACAGGCGCTCCTACAATGAGCAGTTCTTC. Translated: CASSDRRSYNEQFF.

This clone appeared once. The chain has TRBV20-1 and TRBJ2-1; TRBD2 matches at 8 bases. V shed 3 bases and J 4 bases; nucleotides not matched to a gene: 11. Germline V gene data show CDR1 as DFQATT and CDR2 as SNEGSKA (reference sequence). The CDR3 contains 16 residues. This CDR3 reads CSASPKLAAIYNEQFF. Written as DNA, the CDR3 is TGCAGTGCTAGTCCGAAACTAGCGGCGATTTACAATGAGCAGTTCTTC.

This clone was counted once. This chain joins TRBV5-1 and TRBJ2-5, with D unclear. This CDR3 spans 11 amino acids. With 0 bases removed from V and 7 bases from J, the gap between germline ends came to 4 bases. Germline assignment: CDR1 SGHRS and CDR2 YFSETQ. The CDR3 is CASSLGLTQYF. The DNA of the CDR3 is TGCGCCAGCAGCTTGGGTCTGACCCAGTACTTC.

The gene calls are TRBV14 and TRBJ2-2; no clear D. Germline loops: CDR1 SGHDN, CDR2 FVKESK. The CDR3 runs 15 residues. The V gene lost 1 base and the J gene lost 1 base, with 7 bases spanning the gap. CDR3 region: CASSQGRGNTGELFF. CDR3 nucleotides: TGTGCCAGCAGCCAAGGCCGCGGGAACACCGGGGAGCTGTTTTTT.

The chain uses TRBV19 and TRBJ2-1; possibly TRBD2 for D (7 bases). Germline V gives CDR1 LNHDA, CDR2 SQIVND (reference sequence). The CDR3 length is 14 residues. Trimming took off 8 bases at V and 3 bases at J, with 14 bases between the two ends. This CDR3 is CASQRGGDYNEQFF. The CDR3, as DNA: TGTGCCAGTCAGAGGGGGGGTGACTACAATGAGCAGTTCTTC.

The chain joins TRBV5-1 to TRBJ2-1; 7 nucleotides line up with TRBD1. In germline, CDR1 is SGHRS, CDR2 YFSETQ. CDR3 length: 16 amino acids. Trimming at V came to 2 bases and at J to 0 bases, leaving 5 bases not matched to a gene. The CDR3 loop reads CASSFPGQSSYNEQFF. As DNA, the CDR3 is TGCGCCAGCAGCTTTCCGGGACAGAGCTCCTACAATGAGCAGTTCTTC.

The V call is TRBV19, the J call TRBJ2-1, with 10 nucleotides matching TRBD2. The CDR3 runs 16 residues. Germline values: CDR1 LNHDA, CDR2 SQIVND (reference sequence). V lost 6 bases to trimming and J lost 6 bases; unmatched junction nucleotides: 11. CDR3 coding DNA: TGTGCCAGTAGCATCCGAAGCGGGGGGGCCGTCAATGAGCAGTTCTTC. Translating it yields CASSIRSGGAVNEQFF.

The rearrangement uses TRBV19 and TRBJ1-2; D possibly corresponds to TRBD1 (5 bases). This CDR3 is built from 13 residues. With 5 bases removed from V and 1 base from J, the gap between germline ends came to 8 bases. Germline assignment: CDR1 LNHDA and CDR2 SQIVND (reference sequence). The CDR3 protein is CASSPRDNYGYTF. For the CDR3, the DNA is TGTGCCAGTAGTCCCAGGGATAACTATGGCTACACCTTC.

This clone came up once. The genes are TRBV5-6 and TRBJ2-2; D is unclear. V lost 1 base and J lost 0, with 7 bases in between. The CDR3 has 15 amino acids. CDR1 is SGHDT and CDR2 is YYEEEE in the germline V gene. CDR3 in DNA: TGTGCCAGCAGCTTGATACTCCCGAACACCGGGGAGCTGTTTTTT. This gives the protein CASSLILPNTGELFF.

The rearrangement joins TRBV25-1 to TRBJ2-5; weak D call: TRBD1 (5 bases). This CDR3 has 14 residues. The V end lost 2 bases, the J end lost 4 bases, and 11 bases lay between the germline ends. Germline CDR1 MGHDK, CDR2 SYGVNS. CDR3 amino acids: CASSEIIRGETQYF. The CDR3 DNA sequence: TGTGCCAGCAGTGAAATAATAAGGGGAGAGACCCAGTACTTC.

The V gene is TRBV11-2, the J gene TRBJ1-4; maybe TRBD1 (5 bases). In germline, CDR1 is SGHAT, CDR2 FQNNGV. The CDR3 loop spans 14 amino acids. Trimming took 5 bases from V and 5 from J, leaving 12 bases between them. CDR3 protein: CASSKGPGNEKLFF. The CDR3 nucleotides read TGTGCCAGCAGCAAAGGCCCAGGGAATGAAAAACTGTTTTTT.

The V call is TRBV18, the J call TRBJ2-2; D possibly corresponds to TRBD1 (5 bases). With 3 bases removed from V and 1 base from J, the gap between germline ends came to 9 bases. The V gene's germline CDR1 is KGHSH and CDR2 LQKENI. CDR3 length equals 15 residues. The CDR3 is CASSPWTRNTGELFF. The CDR3 DNA reads as TGTGCCAGCTCACCTTGGACAAGGAACACCGGGGAGCTGTTTTTT. The full variable domain, rest sourced from reference TRBV18 and TRBJ2-2, is NAGVMQNPRHLVRRRGQEARLRCSPMKGHSHVYWYRQLPEEGLKFMVYLQKENIIDESGMPKERFSAEFPKEGPSILRIQQVVRGDSAAYFCASSPWTRNTGELFFGEGSRLTVL.

The V call is TRBV7-8, the J call TRBJ2-7, with TRBD1 identical over 8 bases. Germline trimming cut 0 bases from V and 2 bases from J; bases unmatched to any gene: 6. Germline CDR1 reads SGHVS; CDR2 reads FQNEAQ. The CDR3 runs to 16 residues. The CDR3 here is CASSLAPRDRTYEQYF. CDR3 nucleotides: TGTGCCAGCAGCTTAGCTCCACGGGACAGGACCTACGAGCAGTACTTC. The whole variable domain, filled in from reference TRBV7-8 and TRBJ2-7, reads GAGVSQSPRYKVAKRGQDVALRCDPISGHVSLFWYQQALGQGPEFLTYFQNEAQLDKSGLPSDRFFAERPEGSVSTLKIQRTQQEDSAVYLCASSLAPRDRTYEQYFGPGTRLTVT.

V usage is TRBV14 and J usage is TRBJ1-2; D may be TRBD1 (6 bases). The CDR3 covers 13 residues. Germline V lookup: CDR1 SGHDN, CDR2 FVKESK. Trimming stripped 4 bases from V and 6 bases from J, with 12 bases between. CDR3 sequence: CASSPRGGDGYTF. The CDR3 DNA is TGTGCCAGCAGCCCCAGGGGCGGAGATGGCTACACCTTC.

This chain links TRBV24-1 with TRBJ2-1, with a possible D match to TRBD2 (5 bases). V lost 3 bases and J lost 10, with 18 bases in between. CDR1 and CDR2 (germline): KGHDR, SFDVKD. CDR3 size: 15 residues. As DNA, the CDR3 is TGTGCCACCAGTGATACGAGGATGAGGGTCGAGGAGCAGTTCTTC. As protein: CATSDTRMRVEEQFF.

CDR3 residues: CASSDRRVNTEAFF. CDR3 sequence (DNA): TGTGCCAGCAGTGATCGACGGGTGAACACTGAAGCTTTCTTT. The chain uses TRBV6-1 and TRBJ1-1; D is uncertain. V was clipped by 3 bases and J by 0 bases, with 8 bases between them. CDR1 MNHNS and CDR2 SASEGT come from the germline V gene. The CDR3 is 14 residues long.

The chain combines TRBV7-2 with TRBJ1-2; TRBD1 is a possible D gene (6 bases). Germline V gene lookup returns CDR1 SGHTA and CDR2 FQGNSA. Trimming cost V 2 bases and J 1 base, with 8 bases left between them. The CDR3 sequence is 14 residues long. CDR3 sequence: CASSLRTVNYGYTF. The CDR3, as DNA: TGTGCCAGCAGCTTAAGGACAGTTAACTATGGCTACACCTTC.

DNA for the CDR3: TGTGCCAGCAGCTTAGCCGGACAGAGCAATCAGCCCCAGCATTTT. Translation gives CASSLAGQSNQPQHF. The chain combines TRBV11-2 with TRBJ1-5; D possibly corresponds to TRBD1 (6 bases). The CDR3 is 15 amino acids. Germline V gene sequence: CDR1 SGHAT, CDR2 FQNNGV. Trimming removed 1 base from V and 1 base from J, with 8 bases in between. Combining the CDR3 with reference TRBV11-2 and TRBJ1-5 gives the whole variable domain EAGVAQSPRYKIIEKRQSVAFWCNPISGHATLYWYQQILGQGPKLLIQFQNNGVVDDSQLPKDRFSAERLKGVDSTLKIQPAKLEDSAVYLCASSLAGQSNQPQHFGDGTRLSIL.

This clone appeared a single time. This sequence joins TRBV5-4 and TRBJ2-3; TRBD1 agrees at 8 bases. V lost 4 bases to trimming and J lost 0 bases; unmatched junction nucleotides: 4. Germline CDR1 SGHNT, CDR2 YYREEE (reference sequence). This CDR3 has 15 amino acids. This CDR3 reads CASSTGQGSTDTQYF. In DNA form, the CDR3 reads TGTGCCAGCAGCACCGGACAGGGTAGCACAGATACGCAGTATTTT. Drawing the rest from reference TRBV5-4 and TRBJ2-3, the complete variable domain is ETGVTQSPTHLIKTRGQQVTLRCSSQSGHNTVSWYQQALGQGPQFIFQYYREEENGRGNFPPRFSGLQFPNYSSELNVNALELDDSALYLCASSTGQGSTDTQYFGPGTRLTVL.

J is TRBJ2-1 and V is TRBV3-1 (or the pseudogene TRBV3-2); TRBD2 matches 9 bases. CDR3 length equals 14 residues. The J segment lost 7 bases and the V segment lost 0 bases, leaving 1 base of the junction unmatched. Germline CDR1 is LGHDT and CDR2 is YNNKEL (reference sequence). The DNA of the CDR3 is TGTGCCAGCAGCCAAGATCTAGCGGGGAATGAGCAGTTCTTC. Its translation: CASSQDLAGNEQFF.